The T cell receptor beta chain under discussion was sequenced for a study of cytomegalovirus exposure and HLA in healthy donors. Study results and caveats: More than 150 TCR beta chains were listed as cytomegalovirus-associated.

The CDR3 extends over 16 amino acids. Trimming left V 0 bases short and J 0 bases short, with 12 bases between. CDR1 is SGHRS, CDR2 YFSETQ, per germline. Here immunoSEQ multiplex PCR was the method, and the copy in TCRdb shows in-frame clones only, minus some. The table includes approximately 300,000 clones, 86% detected once. Comment on this clone: Its antigen is as yet unknown.

The material sequenced was PBMCs. V and J are TRBV5-1 and TRBJ1-2, with D perhaps matching TRBD1 (5 bases). This clonotype was sampled from a woman between 18 and 29 years old in good health and CMV-seronegative. The CDR3 loop is CASSLAEGQPNYGYTF. CDR3 bases: TGCGCCAGCAGCTTGGCGGAGGGGCAACCTAACTATGGCTACACCTTC. Drawing the rest from reference TRBV5-1 and TRBJ1-2, the complete variable domain is KAGVTQTPRYLIKTRGQQVTLSCSPISGHRSVSWYQQTPGQGLQFLFEYFSETQRNKGNFPGRFSGRQFSNSRSEMNVSTLELGDSALYLCASSLAEGQPNYGYTFGSGTRLTVV.